Presented here are 3 T cell receptor beta chains from one specimen sequenced in a study of blood T cell repertoires in COVID-19. Repertoires were generated with immunoSEQ multiplex PCR, while TCRdb's copy carries only in-frame clones and drops some. The sample includes about 200,000 clones, around 83% of them seen just once. The sample comprised peripheral blood. These receptors came from a human donor in a cohort sampled during active COVID-19.

This clone was counted once. The V call is TRBV4-2, the J call TRBJ2-5, with D tentatively TRBD2 (6 bases). Germline CDR1 is LGHNA and CDR2 is YNFKEQ. V dropped 1 base and J dropped 2 bases, with 17 bases sitting between them. The CDR3 sequence is 17 residues long. The CDR3 loop is CASSQGSWRGRQETQYF. In DNA form, the CDR3 reads TGTGCCAGCAGCCAAGGTAGCTGGCGAGGGAGGCAAGAGACCCAGTACTTC.

The chain links TRBV7-6 to TRBJ2-3; 8 bases are a match to TRBD1. CDR1 and CDR2 (germline): SGHVS, FNYEAQ. V lost 4 bases, J lost 4 bases, and 10 bases stayed unmatched. This CDR3 comprises 16 residues. The CDR3 DNA sequence: TGTGCCAGCAGCTCTTACACGGGACAGGTTCCAGATACGCAGTATTTT. It encodes CASSSYTGQVPDTQYF.

V gene TRBV3-1 (or the pseudogene TRBV3-2) combines with J gene TRBJ1-1; D uncertain. Trimming stripped 1 base from V and 4 bases from J, with 13 bases between. This CDR3 has 15 residues. From germline, CDR1 is LGHDT and CDR2 YNNKEL (reference sequence). CDR3 nucleotides: TGTGCCAGCAGCCAAGCGGGGATTTGGGGCACTGAAGCTTTCTTT. Residues: CASSQAGIWGTEAFF.